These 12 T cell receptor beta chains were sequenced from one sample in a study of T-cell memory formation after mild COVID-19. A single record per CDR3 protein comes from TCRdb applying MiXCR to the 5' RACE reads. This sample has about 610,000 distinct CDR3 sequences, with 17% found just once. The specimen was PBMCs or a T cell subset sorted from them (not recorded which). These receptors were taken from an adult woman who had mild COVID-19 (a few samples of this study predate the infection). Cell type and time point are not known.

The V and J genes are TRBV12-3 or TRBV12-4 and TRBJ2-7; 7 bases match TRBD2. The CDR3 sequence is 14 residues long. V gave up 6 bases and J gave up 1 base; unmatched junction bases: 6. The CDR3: CASRRAGRSYEQYF. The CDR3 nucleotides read TGTGCCAGCAGACGAGCGGGGCGATCCTACGAGCAGTACTTC.

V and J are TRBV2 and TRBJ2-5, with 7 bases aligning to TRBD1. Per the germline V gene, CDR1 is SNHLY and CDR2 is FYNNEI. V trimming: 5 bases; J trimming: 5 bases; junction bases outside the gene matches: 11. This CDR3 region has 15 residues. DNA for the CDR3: TGTGCCAGCAGTCATACAGGGGTACCAGCGGAGACCCAGTACTTC. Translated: CASSHTGVPAETQYF.

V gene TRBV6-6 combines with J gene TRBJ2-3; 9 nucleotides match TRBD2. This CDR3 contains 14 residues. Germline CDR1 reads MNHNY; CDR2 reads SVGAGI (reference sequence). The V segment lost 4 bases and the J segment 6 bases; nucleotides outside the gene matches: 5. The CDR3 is CASSFGRGGDTQYF. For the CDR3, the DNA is TGTGCCAGCAGTTTTGGGCGGGGGGGCGATACGCAGTATTTT.

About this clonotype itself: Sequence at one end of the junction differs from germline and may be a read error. In DNA, the CDR3 is TGTGCCAGCAGTCTTGGGAACCGGGACGCTGAGAACTTC. This translates into CASSLGNRDAENF. This chain connects TRBV14 to TRBJ2-5; D tentatively reads TRBD1 or TRBD2 (5 bases each). The CDR3 has 13 amino acids. In germline, CDR1 is SGHDN, CDR2 FVKESK.

The CDR3 nucleotides are TGTGCCACCAGCAGAGGGCAGGGGGCGAATCAGCCCCAGCATTTT. Protein product: CATSRGQGANQPQHF. The V call is TRBV15, the J call TRBJ1-5; the match to TRBD1 covers 8 bases. The CDR3 spans 15 residues. The V and J ends lost 1 base and 4 bases, in that order; junction bases with no gene match: 3. CDR1 and CDR2 from the germline V gene are LNHNV and YYDKDF (reference sequence).

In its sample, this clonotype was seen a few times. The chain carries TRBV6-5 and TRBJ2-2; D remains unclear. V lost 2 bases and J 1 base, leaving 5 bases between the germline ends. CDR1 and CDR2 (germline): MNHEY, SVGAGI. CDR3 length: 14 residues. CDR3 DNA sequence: TGTGCCAGCAGTTACACTGGGAACACCGGGGAGCTGTTTTTT. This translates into CASSYTGNTGELFF.

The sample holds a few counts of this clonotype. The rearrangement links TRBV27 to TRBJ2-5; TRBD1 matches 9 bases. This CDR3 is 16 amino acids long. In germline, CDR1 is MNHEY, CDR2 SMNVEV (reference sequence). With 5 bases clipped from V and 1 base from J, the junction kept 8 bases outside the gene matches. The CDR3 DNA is TGTGCCAGCAGTGGAGGGACAGGGCCGACCCAAGAGACCCAGTACTTC. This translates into CASSGGTGPTQETQYF.

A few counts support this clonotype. DNA of the CDR3: TGTGCCTGGAGGGCCCGGGACAGAGGAGATACGCAGTATTTT. Translation gives CAWRARDRGDTQYF. The chain is built from TRBV30 and TRBJ2-3; 7 nucleotides agree with TRBD1. This CDR3 has 14 amino acids. V lost 3 bases and J lost 5; bases outside the gene matches: 8. Germline CDR1 is GTSNPN and CDR2 is SVGIG (reference sequence).

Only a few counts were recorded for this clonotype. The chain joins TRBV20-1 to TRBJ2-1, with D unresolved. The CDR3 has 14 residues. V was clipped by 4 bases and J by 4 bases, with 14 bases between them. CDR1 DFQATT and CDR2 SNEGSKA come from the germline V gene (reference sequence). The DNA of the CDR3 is TGCAGTGCTATTGGGCCAACGGGTTACAATGAGCAGTTCTTC. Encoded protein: CSAIGPTGYNEQFF.

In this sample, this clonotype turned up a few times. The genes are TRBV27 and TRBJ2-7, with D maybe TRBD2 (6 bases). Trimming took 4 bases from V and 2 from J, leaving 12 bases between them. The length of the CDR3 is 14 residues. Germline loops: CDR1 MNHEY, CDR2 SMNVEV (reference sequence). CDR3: CASSSGLFTYEQYF. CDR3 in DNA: TGTGCCAGCAGTTCCGGACTATTCACCTACGAGCAGTACTTC.

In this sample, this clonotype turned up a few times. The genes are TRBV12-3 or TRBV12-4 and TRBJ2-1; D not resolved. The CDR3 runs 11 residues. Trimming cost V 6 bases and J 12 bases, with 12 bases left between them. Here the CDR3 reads CASSPARRQFF. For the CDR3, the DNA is TGTGCCAGCAGCCCGGCGCGACGGCAGTTCTTC.

CDR3 sequence (DNA): TGCAGCGTTGATCCCCGAGATACGCAGTATTTT. Amino acids: CSVDPRDTQYF. The chain combines TRBV29-1 with TRBJ2-3, with no clear D. CDR1 is SQVTM, CDR2 ANQGSEA, per germline. V gave up 3 bases and J gave up 5 bases, with 6 bases separating them. This CDR3 is built from 11 residues.